A single T cell receptor beta chain is shown here with its context. Germline V CDR1 and CDR2: GTSNPN, SVGIG (reference sequence). Trimming removed 4 bases from V and 0 bases from J, with 19 bases in between. The CDR3 is made up of 17 amino acids. A J-beta primer mix and a sample-barcoded 5' primer were used in a second PCR of roughly 7 to 12 cycles. Each CDR3 protein is one row after TCRdb ran MiXCR on the 5' RACE reads. The sample shows approximately 2,000,000 distinct CDR3 sequences, 39% of them seen only once. The entry originates in a study of blood T cells in healthy people across ages. The sequence came from a human donor in good health. The sequencing sample was made of blood. The rearrangement links TRBV30 to TRBJ2-1, with a weak D call TRBD1 (6 bases). Written as DNA, the CDR3 is TGTGCCTGGATCGAGGGGGAACTCTTCTCCTCCTACAATGAGCAGTTCTTC. It yields the protein CAWIEGELFSSYNEQFF.